This is a list of T cell receptor beta chains from one sample in a study of beta chain features in type 1 diabetes. Sequencing used immunoSEQ multiplex PCR; TCRdb keeps in-frame clones, though not all of them. This table holds more than 550,000 clones, around 15% found once. Sequenced sample: naive CD4+ T cells from blood. The source is a man aged 18-30 years with type 1 diabetes. Both conserved end residues are part of each CDR3. The order of the fields is D gene, clone size, J gene, V gene, CDR3 DNA, CDR3 protein. D genes are given only for firm matches. A clone size is listed for some rows: how often the clone was seen (once, few, many), or a class if it is expanded.

TRBD1,-,TRBJ1-1,TRBV7-9,TGTGCCAGCAGCTTAGGACAGGGAGCTTTCTTT,CASSLGQGAFF
-,-,TRBJ2-3,TRBV5-4,TGTGCCAGCAGCTTGGGACTAGTCTATTCAGATACGCAGTATTTT,CASSLGLVYSDTQYF
TRBD1,-,TRBJ2-7,TRBV5-4,TGTGCCAGCAGTATGGACAGGAGCTCCTACGAGCAGTACTTC,CASSMDRSSYEQYF
-,-,TRBJ2-5,TRBV19,TGTGCCAGTAGTACCCTCGACAGTCCGGGGGAGACCCAGTACTTC,CASSTLDSPGETQYF
-,few,TRBJ2-1,TRBV6-5,TGTGCCAGCAGCCTGGGTTTTTCCAGGGGGCAGTTCTTC,CASSLGFSRGQFF
TRBD2,-,TRBJ2-3,TRBV7-2,TGTGCCAGCAGCAGAGGACTAGCGCAAGATACGCAGTATTTT,CASSRGLAQDTQYF
-,-,TRBJ2-3,TRBV25-1,TGTGCCAGCAGTCTAGGGGGCGGGACTGGAGATACGCAGTATTTT,CASSLGGGTGDTQYF
TRBD1,few,TRBJ2-1,TRBV7-2,TGTGCCAGCAGCTTAACCCGGGACAGGTATGAGCAGTTCTTC,CASSLTRDRYEQFF
-,-,TRBJ1-2,TRBV5-1,TGCGCCAGCAGCTTGGTCCCAGGGGATGGTGGCTACACCTTC,CASSLVPGDGGYTF
TRBD1,-,TRBJ2-3,TRBV28,TGTGCCAGCAGTCCCTACCTTGGGACAGGGAACACAGATACGCAGTATTTT,CASSPYLGTGNTDTQYF
-,few,TRBJ2-7,TRBV5-1,TGCGCCAGCAGCGTGGACGGATCCGAGCAGTACTTC,CASSVDGSEQYF
TRBD1,few,TRBJ2-2,TRBV25-1,TGTGCCAGCAGTCTTTGGACAGGGAAGGCCGGGGAGCTGTTTTTT,CASSLWTGKAGELFF
-,-,TRBJ1-1,TRBV6-5,TGTGCCAGCAAATTTGGGCGGGAGAACACTGAAGCTTTCTTT,CASKFGRENTEAFF
TRBD2,few,TRBJ2-1,TRBV28,TGTGCCAGCAGTCTAGGACTAGCGGAGCTATACAATGAGCAGTTCTTC,CASSLGLAELYNEQFF
-,once,TRBJ1-1,TRBV9,TGTGCCAGCAGCGTAGCGAACAGCATGCCTAACACTGAAGCTTTCTTT,CASSVANSMPNTEAFF
-,few,TRBJ2-1,TRBV7-7,TGTGCTAGCAGCTTAACCAGGGGCAATGAGCAGTTCTTC,CASSLTRGNEQFF
-,few,TRBJ1-2,TRBV30,TGTGCCTGGAGTGTACGGTTCAGGGCTAACTATGGCTACACCTTC,CAWSVRFRANYGYTF
TRBD1,few,TRBJ1-5,TRBV27,TGTGCCAGCGGAGCTACAGGGGGCTCTAATCAGCCCCAGCATTTT,CASGATGGSNQPQHF
-,once,TRBJ2-7,TRBV18,TGTGCCAGCTCACCAAATAGGCCGTACGAGCAGTACTTC,CASSPNRPYEQYF
-,-,TRBJ1-5,TRBV15,TGTGCCACCAGCAGTGACATAAGCAATCAGCCCCAGCATTTT,CATSSDISNQPQHF
-,-,TRBJ1-1,TRBV5-1,TGCGCCAGCAGCTTGCCTGGACGGGCTGGGACTGAAGCTTTCTTT,CASSLPGRAGTEAFF
-,-,TRBJ2-3,TRBV7-2,TGTGCCAGCAGCCCCCGGGCCAAAGGGGCAGATACGCAGTATTTT,CASSPRAKGADTQYF
TRBD2,-,TRBJ2-1,TRBV7-2,TGTGCCAGCAGCCAGCGGGGCGGGAGCTACAACAATGAGCAGTTCTTC,CASSQRGGSYNNEQFF
-,-,TRBJ2-7,TRBV7-2,TGTGCCAGCAGCCTCGACCTCTACGAGCAGTACTTC,CASSLDLYEQYF
-,-,TRBJ2-1,TRBV11-2,TGTGCCAGCAGCGCGCAATGGGTAGCGGATGAGCAGTTCTTC,CASSAQWVADEQFF
TRBD1,few,TRBJ1-5,TRBV29-1,TGCAGCGTCAGACAGGGTGAAGATCAGCCCCAGCATTTT,CSVRQGEDQPQHF
-,-,TRBJ2-5,TRBV7-2,TGTGCCAGCAGCTTAGTGGGGTCGGAGACCCAGTACTTC,CASSLVGSETQYF
-,-,TRBJ2-5,TRBV5-1,TGCGCCAGCAGCCGTAGGGGCCAAGAGACCCAGTACTTC,CASSRRGQETQYF
-,-,TRBJ1-6,TRBV7-2,TGTGCCAGCAGCCTAAATTACAGGGCCAATTCACCCCTCCACTTT,CASSLNYRANSPLHF
-,few,TRBJ1-2,TRBV14,TGTGCCAGCAGCCAAGAGAGCCGGCATCGCTATGGCTACACCTTC,CASSQESRHRYGYTF
-,-,TRBJ2-1,TRBV29-1,TGCAGCGTCGGACTTATATACAATGAGCAGTTCTTC,CSVGLIYNEQFF
-,-,TRBJ1-1,TRBV7-9,TGTGCCAGCACAAGGAGTGCGTTGAACACTGAAGCTTTCTTT,CASTRSALNTEAFF
TRBD2,few,TRBJ2-5,TRBV5-4,TGTGCCAGCAGCTTGATGGCGGGAGGGCGGGGAGAGACCCAGTACTTC,CASSLMAGGRGETQYF
-,few,TRBJ2-1,TRBV7-2,TGTGCCAGCAGACGGCTCCCACTCGCCTCCTACAATGAGCAGTTCTTC,CASRRLPLASYNEQFF
TRBD2,once,TRBJ2-5,TRBV7-2,TGTGCCAGCAGCCCCCAGACTCTAGCGGGGGGGCGTGAGACCCAGTACTTC,CASSPQTLAGGRETQYF
TRBD1,-,TRBJ1-1,TRBV7-2,TGTGCCAGCAGCTCGGGCAGGGGGCGAGGGAACACTGAAGCTTTCTTT,CASSSGRGRGNTEAFF
-,-,TRBJ2-1,TRBV18,TGTGCCAGCTCACCGTTTTCGGGTGAGCAGTTCTTC,CASSPFSGEQFF
-,-,TRBJ1-3,TRBV7-9,TGTGCCAGCTCGGCCCAGGGAAACACCATATATTTT,CASSAQGNTIYF
-,few,TRBJ2-7,TRBV28,TGTGCCAGCAGTTCCCTGGACGGCACCCCCAAGTACGAGCAGTACTTC,CASSSLDGTPKYEQYF
-,few,TRBJ2-1,TRBV7-3,TGTGCCAGCAGCCCGCACGGCGCGGCAATCCACAATGAGCAGTTCTTC,CASSPHGAAIHNEQFF
-,-,TRBJ2-5,TRBV20-1,TGCAGTGCGGCCCCGACCCAGTACTTC,CSAAPTQYF
TRBD1,-,TRBJ2-3,TRBV25-1,TGTGCCAGCAGTGAGCCGGGACAGGGTCACACAGATACGCAGTATTTT,CASSEPGQGHTDTQYF
-,-,TRBJ1-5,TRBV15,TGTGCCACCAGCAGAGATCTTAAACCAGATCAGCCCCAGCATTTT,CATSRDLKPDQPQHF
-,-,TRBJ1-1,TRBV7-6,TGTGCCAGCAGCTCGGATGTCCCTGAAGCTTTCTTT,CASSSDVPEAFF
-,few,TRBJ1-2,TRBV6-5,TGTGCCAGCAGTACCCCAGCGGTTTCGGGCTATGGCTACACCTTC,CASSTPAVSGYGYTF
TRBD2,-,TRBJ2-1,TRBV7-6,TGTGCCAGCAGCTGGGGACTAGCGGGATACAATGAGCAGTTCTTC,CASSWGLAGYNEQFF
-,few,TRBJ1-2,TRBV4-3,TGCGCCAGCAGCCAAGGGGGTAACAGACACAACTATGGCTACACCTTC,CASSQGGNRHNYGYTF
TRBD2,few,TRBJ2-7,TRBV7-9,TGTGCCAGCAGCTTAGTCGGGACTAGCGGGAGGCTCGCTGACTACGAGCAGTACTTC,CASSLVGTSGRLADYEQYF
TRBD2,-,TRBJ2-1,TRBV5-1,TGCGCCAGCAGCGCTAGCGGGGGAACCTACAATGAGCAGTTCTTC,CASSASGGTYNEQFF
TRBD1,-,TRBJ1-4,TRBV30,TGTGCCTGGAGTGGGGCAGGGGGTCTGTTTAATGAAAAACTGTTTTTT,CAWSGAGGLFNEKLFF
-,-,TRBJ2-7,TRBV7-9,TGTGCCAGCTCGGGGGTCTCCTCCTACGAGCAGTACTTC,CASSGVSSYEQYF
TRBD2,-,TRBJ2-4,TRBV7-2,TGTGCCAGCAGCTTAGCGGGTAGCGGGGGCAAAAACATTCAGTACTTC,CASSLAGSGGKNIQYF
-,few,TRBJ2-7,TRBV7-2,TGTGCCAGCAGCTTATGGCAGGGCTACGAGCAGTACTTC,CASSLWQGYEQYF
-,once,TRBJ2-3,TRBV5-1,TGCGCCAGCAGAGATTTTGAGAGCACAGATACGCAGTATTTT,CASRDFESTDTQYF